Below are 20 T cell receptor beta chains sequenced from a single sample in a study of blood T cell repertoires in COVID-19. Clones were sequenced by immunoSEQ multiplex PCR, and TCRdb holds only the in-frame ones, with some missing. The sample lists some 300,000 clones, approximately 88% occurring once. Input material: peripheral blood. The receptors shown here come from a woman aged 25 to 45 who had recovered from COVID-19.

The V and J genes are TRBV29-1 and TRBJ2-1; TRBD2 matches at 7 bases. The CDR3 has 15 amino acids. Germline assignment: CDR1 SQVTM and CDR2 ANQGSEA. The V and J ends lost 7 bases and 1 base, in that order; junction bases with no gene match: 10. The CDR3 nucleotides are TGCAGCGGTAGGGGAGGACTAGTTTCCTACAATGAGCAGTTCTTC. This sequence encodes CSGRGGLVSYNEQFF.

The chain is built from TRBV10-3 and TRBJ1-5; 7 nucleotides align to TRBD1. The CDR3 loop spans 15 amino acids. V shed 6 bases, J shed 9 bases, and the junction held 14 bases outside the gene matches. Germline V CDR1 and CDR2: ENHRY, SYGVKD. The CDR3 DNA is TGTGCCATCAGCCAGGAGAGACAGGGCTCAGGGCCCCAGCATTTT. Translating it yields CAISQERQGSGPQHF.

This clone was observed a handful of times. The V and J genes are TRBV4-1 and TRBJ2-5, with TRBD1 matching over 9 bases. Trimming cost V 0 bases and J 5 bases; bases outside gene matches: 7. Germline CDR1 and CDR2: MGHRA and YSYEKL. CDR3 length: 16 amino acids. The CDR3 protein is CASSQDGTGSGETQYF. CDR3 DNA: TGCGCCAGCAGCCAAGATGGGACAGGGAGTGGGGAGACCCAGTACTTC.

J is TRBJ2-2 and V is TRBV30, with D unresolved. Looked up from germline, CDR1 is GTSNPN and CDR2 is SVGIG (reference sequence). Trimming stripped 3 bases from V and 0 bases from J, with 11 bases between. CDR3 length equals 15 residues. CDR3 amino acids: CAWRYSYTNTGELFF. CDR3 DNA sequence: TGTGCCTGGAGGTACAGCTATACGAACACCGGGGAGCTGTTTTTT.

The count of this clone is one. The chain recombines TRBV7-8 with TRBJ2-1; TRBD2 matches 9 bases. CDR1 is SGHVS and CDR2 is FQNEAQ in the germline V gene. The trim removed 5 bases at V and 2 bases at J, leaving 7 bases unmatched. The length of the CDR3 is 16 residues. The CDR3 protein is CASSPEGGGAYNEQFF. CDR3 nucleotides: TGTGCCAGCAGCCCCGAAGGCGGGGGGGCCTACAATGAGCAGTTCTTC.

The CDR3 reads CASSLWTSGGQETQYF. In DNA form, the CDR3 reads TGTGCCAGCAGTTTATGGACTAGCGGGGGCCAGGAGACCCAGTACTTC. The chain uses TRBV28 and TRBJ2-5; 12 bases match TRBD2. Trimming cost V 0 bases and J 5 bases; bases outside gene matches: 4. CDR1 and CDR2 from the germline V gene are MDHEN and SYDVKM. There are 16 residues in the CDR3.

This clone was detected once. Relative to the germline gene, one junction end is altered; a read error may explain this. The V and J genes are TRBV27 and TRBJ1-4; TRBD1 matches at 11 bases. Germline CDR1 MNHEY, CDR2 SMNVEV (reference sequence). The CDR3 is 15 residues long. In DNA, the CDR3 is TGTGCCAGCCGTTTCTGGGGACAGGGGGATGAAAAACTGTTTTTT. It is translated as CASRFWGQGDEKLFF.

This clone was recorded many times. The rearrangement uses TRBV19 and TRBJ1-1; TRBD1 is a possible D gene (6 bases). V shed 7 bases and J shed 2 bases, with 20 bases lying between them. Germline values: CDR1 LNHDA, CDR2 SQIVND (reference sequence). The CDR3 has 16 amino acids. CDR3 coding DNA: TGTGCCAGTACCACCCAGGGGAGGGATCCTAACACTGAAGCTTTCTTT. It yields the protein CASTTQGRDPNTEAFF.

The CDR3 here is CASSLAVQSYEQYF. The CDR3 DNA reads as TGTGCCAGCAGCTTAGCGGTACAGTCCTACGAGCAGTACTTC. J is TRBJ2-7 and V is TRBV7-8; D is ambiguous. V was clipped by 0 bases and J by 1 base, with 7 bases between them. CDR3 length: 14 residues. Germline CDR1 reads SGHVS; CDR2 reads FQNEAQ.

J is TRBJ1-2 and V is TRBV30; D unresolved. CDR1 GTSNPN and CDR2 SVGIG come from the germline V gene (reference sequence). Trimming took off 2 bases at V and 1 base at J, with 8 bases between the two ends. CDR3 length: 13 amino acids. CDR3 loop: CAWSFSYNYGYTF. The CDR3 DNA reads as TGTGCCTGGAGTTTCTCGTATAACTATGGCTACACCTTC.

The chain combines TRBV7-8 with TRBJ1-4; D unresolved. CDR3 length: 16 amino acids. Germline V gives CDR1 SGHVS, CDR2 FQNEAQ. Trimming stripped 4 bases from V and 0 bases from J, with 12 bases between. CDR3 sequence: CASSSGLPATNEKLFF. CDR3 in DNA: TGTGCCAGCAGCTCCGGACTCCCAGCAACTAATGAAAAACTGTTTTTT.

This chain links TRBV28 with TRBJ1-4, with 7 bases that match TRBD1. Germline CDR1 and CDR2: MDHEN and SYDVKM. CDR3 length: 14 residues. V shed 7 bases, J shed 3 bases, and the junction held 5 bases outside the gene matches. CDR3: CASTQTGPNEKLFF. The CDR3 bases are TGTGCCAGCACCCAGACAGGGCCTAATGAAAAACTGTTTTTT.

This chain links TRBV5-1 with TRBJ1-6; 8 nucleotides match TRBD1. CDR1 and CDR2 from the germline V gene are SGHRS and YFSETQ. V lost 0 bases, J lost 7 bases, and 6 bases stayed unmatched. There are 16 residues in the CDR3. The CDR3 protein is CASSLGHRGTNSPLHF. CDR3 DNA sequence: TGCGCCAGCAGCTTGGGTCACAGGGGGACGAATTCACCCCTCCACTTT.

The V call is TRBV5-1, the J call TRBJ1-2, with TRBD1 as a possible D gene (6 bases). Trimming removed 0 bases from V and 5 bases from J, with 14 bases in between. Germline assignment: CDR1 SGHRS and CDR2 YFSETQ. The CDR3 runs to 15 residues. For the CDR3, the DNA is TGCGCCAGCAGCTTGGCAACAGGGCTTGAATATGGCTACACCTTC. Translated: CASSLATGLEYGYTF.

By frequency in the sample, this clone is medium-sized. This chain uses TRBV11-2 with TRBJ1-4; a weak D match, TRBD1 (6 bases). Trimming shortened V by 5 bases and J by 4 bases, and 20 bases separated the two germline ends. This CDR3 region has 17 residues. Germline CDR1 is SGHAT and CDR2 is FQNNGV. CDR3 residues: CASSPDGGRNHNEKLFF. Written as DNA, the CDR3 is TGTGCCAGCAGCCCAGACGGGGGGCGAAACCATAATGAAAAACTGTTTTTT.

This clone was recorded only once. The chain joins TRBV5-1 to TRBJ2-2; the match to TRBD1 covers 7 bases. There are 15 residues in the CDR3. Trimming took 4 bases from V and 1 from J; bases not matched to a gene: 4. Per germline, CDR1 SGHRS and CDR2 YFSETQ. CDR3 DNA: TGCGCCAGCAGCACCGGGACAGTGAACACCGGGGAGCTGTTTTTT. Protein product: CASSTGTVNTGELFF.

The V call is TRBV19, the J call TRBJ1-2, with D perhaps TRBD1 (6 bases). The CDR3 consists of 14 residues. CDR1 and CDR2 (germline): LNHDA, SQIVND (reference sequence). Trimming stripped 0 bases from V and 6 bases from J, with 11 bases between. CDR3 in DNA: TGTGCCAGTAGTATAGAACAGGGACTACATGGCTACACCTTC. It is translated as CASSIEQGLHGYTF.

The chain has TRBV18 and TRBJ1-2, with TRBD1 matching over 12 bases. The CDR3 is 17 amino acids. V lost 3 bases and J lost 6; bases outside the gene matches: 11. The germline CDR1 and CDR2 sequences are KGHSH and LQKENI. CDR3: CASSPGTGGYSVDGYTF. The DNA of the CDR3 is TGTGCCAGCTCACCCGGGACAGGGGGCTATAGTGTGGATGGCTACACCTTC.

The chain has TRBV27 and TRBJ1-4, with a tentative D call TRBD1 (6 bases). CDR1 is MNHEY and CDR2 is SMNVEV in the germline V gene (reference sequence). Trimming stripped 4 bases from V and 8 bases from J, with 26 bases between. The CDR3 has 18 amino acids. CDR3 amino acids: CASSSGLRTETIREKLFF. In nucleotides, the CDR3 is TGTGCCAGCAGTTCGGGCCTTCGGACAGAAACTATCCGGGAAAAACTGTTTTTT.

V gene TRBV6-5 combines with J gene TRBJ2-7, with D perhaps TRBD1 (6 bases). Per the germline V gene, CDR1 is MNHEY and CDR2 is SVGAGI. CDR3 length: 13 residues. V was clipped by 5 bases and J by 4 bases, with 12 bases between them. The CDR3 sequence: CASSKDSKYEQYF. CDR3 coding DNA: TGTGCCAGCAGTAAGGACAGTAAATACGAGCAGTACTTC.